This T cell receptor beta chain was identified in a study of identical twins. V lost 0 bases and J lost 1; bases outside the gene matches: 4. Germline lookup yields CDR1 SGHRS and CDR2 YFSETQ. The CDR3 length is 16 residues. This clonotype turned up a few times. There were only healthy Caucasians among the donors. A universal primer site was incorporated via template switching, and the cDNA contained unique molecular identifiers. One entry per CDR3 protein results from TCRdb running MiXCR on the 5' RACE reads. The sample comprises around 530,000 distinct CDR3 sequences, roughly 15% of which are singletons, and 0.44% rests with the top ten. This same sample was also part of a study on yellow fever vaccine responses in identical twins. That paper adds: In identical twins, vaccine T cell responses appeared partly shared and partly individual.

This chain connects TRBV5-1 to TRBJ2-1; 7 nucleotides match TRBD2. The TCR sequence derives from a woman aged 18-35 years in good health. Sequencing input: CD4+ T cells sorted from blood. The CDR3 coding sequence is TGCGCCAGCAGCTTGGCCGGGAGGATGTCCTACAATGAGCAGTTCTTC. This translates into CASSLAGRMSYNEQFF.